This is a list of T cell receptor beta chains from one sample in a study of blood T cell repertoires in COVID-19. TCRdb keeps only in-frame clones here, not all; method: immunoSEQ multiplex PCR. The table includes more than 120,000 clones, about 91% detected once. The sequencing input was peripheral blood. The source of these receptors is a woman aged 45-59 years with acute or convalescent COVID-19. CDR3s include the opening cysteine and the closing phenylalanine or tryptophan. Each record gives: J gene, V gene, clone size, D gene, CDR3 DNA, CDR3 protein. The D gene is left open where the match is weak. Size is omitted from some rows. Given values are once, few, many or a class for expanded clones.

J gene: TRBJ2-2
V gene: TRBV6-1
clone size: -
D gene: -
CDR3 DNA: TGTGCCAGCAGTGAAGGACTAGGTGCCGGGGAGCTGTTTTTT
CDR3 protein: CASSEGLGAGELFF

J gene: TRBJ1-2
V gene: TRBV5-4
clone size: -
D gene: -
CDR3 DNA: TGTGCCAGCAGCCCGCCCTCGGCAGGGGCGATTCGGGGCTACACCTTC
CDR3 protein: CASSPPSAGAIRGYTF

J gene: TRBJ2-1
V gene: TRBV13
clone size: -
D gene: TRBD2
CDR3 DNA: TGTGCCAGCACCTCCGGGACTAGCGGGAGGGGTGAGCAGTTCTTC
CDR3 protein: CASTSGTSGRGEQFF

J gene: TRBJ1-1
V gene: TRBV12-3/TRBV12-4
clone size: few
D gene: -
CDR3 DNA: TGTGCCAGCAGTGTACCAGGGAACACTGAAGCTTTCTTT
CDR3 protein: CASSVPGNTEAFF

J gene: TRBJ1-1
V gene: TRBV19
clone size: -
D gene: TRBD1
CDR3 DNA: TGTGCCAGTAGTGTAGTACAGGGGGCAACGGCTTTCTTT
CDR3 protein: CASSVVQGATAFF

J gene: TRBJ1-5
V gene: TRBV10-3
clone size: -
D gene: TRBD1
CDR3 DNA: TGTGCCATCAGTGTAACAGGGGGCGATCAGCCCCAGCATTTT
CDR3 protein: CAISVTGGDQPQHF

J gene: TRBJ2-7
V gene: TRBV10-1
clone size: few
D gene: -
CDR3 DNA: TGCGCCAGCAGTGAGTCGTTAGTATCCGAGCAGTACTTC
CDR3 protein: CASSESLVSEQYF

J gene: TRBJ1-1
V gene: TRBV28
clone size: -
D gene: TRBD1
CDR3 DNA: TGTGCCAGCTCAAACAGGGGCATGAACACTGAAGCTTTCTTT
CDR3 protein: CASSNRGMNTEAFF

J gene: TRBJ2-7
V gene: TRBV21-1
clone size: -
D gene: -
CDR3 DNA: TGTGCCAGCAGCGCGGGACTAGCGGGAATCTACGAGCAGTACTTC
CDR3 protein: CASSAGLAGIYEQYF

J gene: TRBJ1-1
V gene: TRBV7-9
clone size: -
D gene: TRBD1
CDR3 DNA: TGTGCCAGCAGCTTACGAACAGGGGATACTGAAGCTTTCTTT
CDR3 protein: CASSLRTGDTEAFF

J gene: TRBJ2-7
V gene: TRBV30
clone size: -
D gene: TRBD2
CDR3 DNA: TGTGCCTGGGACGGGACTAGCGGCTCCTACGAGCAGTACTTC
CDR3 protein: CAWDGTSGSYEQYF

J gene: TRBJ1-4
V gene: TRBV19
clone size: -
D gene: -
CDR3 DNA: TGTGCCAGTAGTATCCGACAGGCCCCTAATGAAAAACTGTTTTTT
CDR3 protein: CASSIRQAPNEKLFF

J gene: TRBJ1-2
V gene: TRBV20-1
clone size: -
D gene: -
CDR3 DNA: TGCAGTGCTAGTCAGGGGCAGAGGGGGGGCTACACCTTC
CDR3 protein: CSASQGQRGGYTF

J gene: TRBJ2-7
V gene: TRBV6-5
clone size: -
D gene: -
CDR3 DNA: TGTGCCAGCAGTTTCGGCTACGAGCAGTACTTC
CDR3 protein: CASSFGYEQYF

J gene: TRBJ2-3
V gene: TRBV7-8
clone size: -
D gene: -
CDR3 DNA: TGTGCCAGCAGCTTAGCGGGGAGAAGGGATTCAGATACGCAGTATTTT
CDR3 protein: CASSLAGRRDSDTQYF

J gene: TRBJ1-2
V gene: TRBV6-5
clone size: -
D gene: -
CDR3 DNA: TGTGCCAGCAGGAACGACGGAGACTATGGCTACACCTTC
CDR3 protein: CASRNDGDYGYTF

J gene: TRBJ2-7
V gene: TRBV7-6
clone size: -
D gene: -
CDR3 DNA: TGTGCCAGCAGCTTAGGGCAGGGAGGTTACGACGAGCAGTACTTC
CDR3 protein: CASSLGQGGYDEQYF

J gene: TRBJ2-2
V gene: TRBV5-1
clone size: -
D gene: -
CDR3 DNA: TGCGCCAGCAGAAGGGAGGCCACCGGGGAGCTGTTTTTT
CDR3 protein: CASRREATGELFF

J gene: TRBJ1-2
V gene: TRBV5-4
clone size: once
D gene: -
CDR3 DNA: TGTGCCAGCAGCTTACCCGCAGTGTATGGCTACACCTTC
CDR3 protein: CASSLPAVYGYTF

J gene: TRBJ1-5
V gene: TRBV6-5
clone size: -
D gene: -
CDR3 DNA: TGTGCCAGCAACAGGGCTAGCAATCAGCCCCAGCATTTT
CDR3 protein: CASNRASNQPQHF

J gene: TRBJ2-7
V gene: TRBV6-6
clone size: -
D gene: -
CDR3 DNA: TGTGCCAGCAGTTACTCGGCCAGGGAAGACGAGCAGTACTTC
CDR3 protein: CASSYSAREDEQYF

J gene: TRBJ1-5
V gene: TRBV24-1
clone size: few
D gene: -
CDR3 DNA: TGTGCCACCAGTGATTCGGGACATACTGCAAGCAATCAGCCCCAGCATTTT
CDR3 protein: CATSDSGHTASNQPQHF

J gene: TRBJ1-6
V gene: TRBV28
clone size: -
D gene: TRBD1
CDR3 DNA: TGTGCCAGCATGACAGGGGGCCTTTCACCCCTCCACTTT
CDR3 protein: CASMTGGLSPLHF

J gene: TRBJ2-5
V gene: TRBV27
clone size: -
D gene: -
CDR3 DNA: TGTGCCAGCAGTTTGTGGAGCGCCCAAGAGACCCAGTACTTC
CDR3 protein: CASSLWSAQETQYF

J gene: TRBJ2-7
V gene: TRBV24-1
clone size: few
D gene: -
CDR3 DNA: TGTGCCACCAGTGATTCCTTCAGGTCCTACGAGCAGTACTTC
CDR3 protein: CATSDSFRSYEQYF

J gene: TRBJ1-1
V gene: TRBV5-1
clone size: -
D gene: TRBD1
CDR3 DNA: TGCGCCAGCACCCACAGGGGGCGGGACACTGAAGCTTTCTTT
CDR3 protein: CASTHRGRDTEAFF

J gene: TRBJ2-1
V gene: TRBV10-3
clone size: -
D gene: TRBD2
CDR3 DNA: TGTGCCATCAGTTTCCTAGCGGGAGGTGGCGGGCCCAATGAGCAGTTCTTC
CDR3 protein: CAISFLAGGGGPNEQFF

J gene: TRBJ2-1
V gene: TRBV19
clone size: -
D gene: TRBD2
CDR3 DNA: TGTGCCAGTAGTTCCCCCGGGACTAGCCATTCCAATGAGCAGTTCTTC
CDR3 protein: CASSSPGTSHSNEQFF

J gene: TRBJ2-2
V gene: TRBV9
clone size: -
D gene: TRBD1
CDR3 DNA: TGTGCCAGCAGCGTAGTGGTAGGGGGCAACGGGGAGCTGTTTTTT
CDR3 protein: CASSVVVGGNGELFF

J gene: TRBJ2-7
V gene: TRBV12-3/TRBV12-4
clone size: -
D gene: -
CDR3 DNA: TGTGCCAGCAGTTTTGGGGGCAAGGGGCAGTACTTC
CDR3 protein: CASSFGGKGQYF

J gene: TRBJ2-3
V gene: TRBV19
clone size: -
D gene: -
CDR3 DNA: TGTGCCAGTAGTTCACAGGTTAGCACAGATACGCAGTATTTT
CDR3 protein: CASSSQVSTDTQYF

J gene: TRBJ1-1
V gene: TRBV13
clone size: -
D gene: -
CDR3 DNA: TGTGCCAGCAGACTACTAGCGGACACTGAAGCTTTCTTT
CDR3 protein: CASRLLADTEAFF

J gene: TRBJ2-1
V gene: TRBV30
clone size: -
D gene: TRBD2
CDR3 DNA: TGTGCCTGGAGTGGGATAGCGGGAGGGTACAATGAGCAGTTCTTC
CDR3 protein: CAWSGIAGGYNEQFF

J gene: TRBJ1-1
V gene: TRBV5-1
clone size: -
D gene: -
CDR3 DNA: TGCGCCAGCAGCTCCGGTTATGACACTGAAGCTTTCTTT
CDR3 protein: CASSSGYDTEAFF

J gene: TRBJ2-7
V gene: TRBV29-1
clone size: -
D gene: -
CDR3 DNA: TGCAGCGTTCGCCGGGACATTAACTCCTACGAGCAGTACTTC
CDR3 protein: CSVRRDINSYEQYF